Listed below are T cell receptor beta chains from one sample, sequenced in a study of blood T cell repertoires in COVID-19. Assay used: immunoSEQ multiplex PCR; TCRdb lists only in-frame clones, some missing. The sample records about 95,000 clones, 89% being singletons. Material for sequencing was peripheral blood. The source is a woman in her 70s with acute or convalescent COVID-19. Each CDR3 is given with its conserved first and last residue. The order of the fields is J gene, clone size, V gene, D gene, CDR3 DNA, CDR3 protein. D genes are given only for firm matches. Size values are once, few and many counts, or a class for expanded clones, and some rows have none.

TRBJ2-3 NA TRBV5-1 TRBD2 TGCGCCAGCAGCTTCAACGGGGGGGATCCCACAGATACGCAGTATTTT CASSFNGGDPTDTQYF
TRBJ2-6 NA TRBV4-1 NA TGCGCCAGCAGCCAGGACCTGGAGGGTTCTGGGGCCAACGTCCTGACTTTC CASSQDLEGSGANVLTF
TRBJ2-3 NA TRBV12-5 NA TGTGCTAGTGGTTTGCGGGACTGGGATAGCACAGATACGCAGTATTTT CASGLRDWDSTDTQYF
TRBJ1-5 NA TRBV28 NA TGTGCCAGCAGACAGGGTACCAATCAGCCCCAGCATTTT CASRQGTNQPQHF
TRBJ2-6 NA TRBV7-8 TRBD1 TGTGCCAGCAGCCCCGTACAGGGGGTTTCCTCTGGGGCCAACGTCCTGACTTTC CASSPVQGVSSGANVLTF
TRBJ1-2 NA TRBV3-1/TRBV3-2 NA TGTGCCAGCAGCCCTCCGAAGTACGACAGTAACTATGGCTACACCTTC CASSPPKYDSNYGYTF
TRBJ1-5 once TRBV24-1 TRBD1 TGTGCCACCAGTGATGGGGACAGGGGGTACAATCAGCCCCAGCATTTT CATSDGDRGYNQPQHF
TRBJ2-3 NA TRBV23-1 NA TGCGCCAGCAGTCAATCGAGGAGGGCCACAGATACGCAGTATTTT CASSQSRRATDTQYF
TRBJ1-5 NA TRBV4-1 TRBD1 TGCGCCAGCAGCGACAGGGGTGGCAATCAGCCCCAGCATTTT CASSDRGGNQPQHF
TRBJ1-2 NA TRBV12-3/TRBV12-4 NA TGTGCCAGCAGTTACCCCCCGCTCGTCTACTCCACCTTC CASSYPPLVYSTF
TRBJ2-3 NA TRBV5-1 TRBD2 TGCGCCAGCGCCCCCCACGGGCGGGGGGGCGGAAATCCAGATACGCAGTATTTT CASAPHGRGGGNPDTQYF
TRBJ2-3 NA TRBV15 NA TGTGCCACCAGCAGAGACCGCCCTGCGGGCACAGATACGCAGTATTTT CATSRDRPAGTDTQYF
TRBJ2-4 NA TRBV11-2 TRBD1 TGTGCCAGCAGCTTACAGGGGGCGGTTAGGGGCATTCAGTACTTC CASSLQGAVRGIQYF
TRBJ1-2 NA TRBV28 TRBD1 TGTGCCAGCAGTTTCCCAGGGGGCTATGGCTACACCTTC CASSFPGGYGYTF
TRBJ2-1 NA TRBV5-6 TRBD2 TGTGCCAGCAGCTTGTTGGCTAGCGGGGTCTTTGAAATAACCAATGAGCAGTTCTTC CASSLLASGVFEITNEQFF
TRBJ1-2 NA TRBV18 TRBD1 TGTGCCAGCTCACCACCGGGACAGAACTATGGCTACACCTTC CASSPPGQNYGYTF
TRBJ1-5 NA TRBV5-1 NA TGCGCCAGCAGCTTGGGGGACACCAATCAGCCCCAGCATTTT CASSLGDTNQPQHF
TRBJ2-2 NA TRBV5-8 NA TGTGCCAGCAGCTTGGGGACCAGGGGCACCGGGGAGCTGTTTTTT CASSLGTRGTGELFF
TRBJ2-5 NA TRBV2 TRBD2 TGTGCCAGCAGTGCGCGCGGGGGTCCCCAAGAGACCCAGTACTTC CASSARGGPQETQYF
TRBJ2-2 once TRBV24-1 NA TGTGCCACCCAAGGGACGTTCGGGAGCCGAGTTCACACCGGGGAGCTGTTTTTT CATQGTFGSRVHTGELFF
TRBJ1-5 NA TRBV12-3/TRBV12-4 NA TGTGCCAGCAGTTTAGGGGGGCCTCAGCCCCAGCATTTT CASSLGGPQPQHF
TRBJ2-7 NA TRBV19 TRBD2 TGTGCCAGTAGTATGGCCACTAGCGGGAGTGTCCACGAGCAGTACTTC CASSMATSGSVHEQYF
TRBJ1-2 NA TRBV3-1/TRBV3-2 NA TGTGCCAGCAGCCAATCAGCGGGGAGTGGTAACTATGGCTACACCTTC CASSQSAGSGNYGYTF
TRBJ2-7 NA TRBV6-5 TRBD1 TGTGCCAGCAGTTACTCGGGACAGGCGATCTACGAGCAGTACTTC CASSYSGQAIYEQYF
TRBJ2-2 NA TRBV6-4 TRBD2 TGTGCCAGCAGTGAACTAGCGGGAGGGCTAGCGAACACCGGGGAGCTGTTTTTT CASSELAGGLANTGELFF